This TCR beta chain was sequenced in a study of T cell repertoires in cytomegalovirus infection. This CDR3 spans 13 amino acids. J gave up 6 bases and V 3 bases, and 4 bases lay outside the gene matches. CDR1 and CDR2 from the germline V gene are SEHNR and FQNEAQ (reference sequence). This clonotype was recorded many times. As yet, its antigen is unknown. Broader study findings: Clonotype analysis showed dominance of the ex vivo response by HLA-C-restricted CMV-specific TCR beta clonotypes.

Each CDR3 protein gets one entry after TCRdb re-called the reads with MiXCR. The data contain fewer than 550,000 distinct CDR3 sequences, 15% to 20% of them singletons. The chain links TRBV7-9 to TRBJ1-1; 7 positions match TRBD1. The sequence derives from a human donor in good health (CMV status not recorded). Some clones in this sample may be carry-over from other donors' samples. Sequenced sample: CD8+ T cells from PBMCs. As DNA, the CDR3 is TGTGCCAGCAGCTTGGAGGGGGCGGCTGAAGCTTTCTTT. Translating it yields CASSLEGAAEAFF.